These 29 T cell receptor beta chains share one sample of origin, sequenced in a study of cytomegalovirus exposure and HLA in healthy donors. PCR was performed using 60 Vbeta and 13 Jbeta primers. Assay used: immunoSEQ multiplex PCR; TCRdb lists only in-frame clones, some missing. Seen here are fewer than 250,000 clones, around four fifths observed once, and the top ten hold 10% to 13%. Sequencing input: PBMCs. These receptors all come from a woman in her forties or fifties in good health and CMV-seropositive.

This sequence joins TRBV10-3 and TRBJ1-1; the D is unclear. The CDR3 runs 13 residues. V lost 6 bases and J lost 3, with 11 bases in between. Germline lookup yields CDR1 ENHRY and CDR2 SYGVKD. The CDR3 DNA sequence: TGTGCCATCAGCGAGACGAGGGACACTGAAGCTTTCTTT. Protein sequence: CAISETRDTEAFF.

CDR3 sequence: CASSSAPGTDTQYF. CDR3 DNA: TGTGCCAGCAGCTCCGCACCGGGCACAGATACGCAGTATTTT. This chain links TRBV5-4 with TRBJ2-3; D call uncertain. The V gene lost 3 bases and the J gene lost 1 base, with 9 bases spanning the gap. Looked up from germline, CDR1 is SGHNT and CDR2 is YYREEE (reference sequence). This CDR3 spans 14 amino acids.

The chain joins TRBV7-8 to TRBJ2-2; possible D gene TRBD2, 7 bases. The CDR3 loop spans 16 amino acids. Germline V gene sequence: CDR1 SGHVS, CDR2 FQNEAQ. V gave up 6 bases and J gave up 2 bases, with 16 bases separating them. The CDR3 here is CASSRGAAFNTGELFF. CDR3 DNA sequence: TGTGCCAGCAGTCGGGGGGCAGCGTTCAACACCGGGGAGCTGTTTTTT.

The chain carries TRBV5-1 and TRBJ2-7; tentatively, D is TRBD2 (6 bases). The CDR3 runs to 14 residues. Germline V gene lookup returns CDR1 SGHRS and CDR2 YFSETQ. Trimming took off 0 bases at V and 6 bases at J, with 13 bases between the two ends. The CDR3 DNA sequence: TGCGCCAGCAGCTTGGAGGGACTGGTGGGCGAGCAGTACTTC. It is translated as CASSLEGLVGEQYF.

The genes are TRBV19 and TRBJ2-7; 10 bases line up with TRBD1. Germline-derived CDR1 and CDR2 are LNHDA and SQIVND (reference sequence). This CDR3 has 14 amino acids. V was clipped by 5 bases and J by 6 bases; unmatched bases: 7. The CDR3 sequence: CASSARTGGIEQYF. The CDR3 region has the DNA TGTGCCAGTAGTGCCCGGACAGGGGGTATCGAGCAGTACTTC.

The chain has TRBV19 and TRBJ2-7; 7 bases agree with TRBD1. This CDR3 is built from 13 residues. The trim removed 5 bases at V and 5 bases at J, leaving 6 bases unmatched. From germline, CDR1 is LNHDA and CDR2 SQIVND (reference sequence). CDR3 protein: CASSAGQEHEQYF. CDR3 sequence (DNA): TGTGCCAGTAGTGCTGGACAGGAACACGAGCAGTACTTC.

The chain combines TRBV6-6 with TRBJ2-7, with TRBD2 identical over 9 bases. The junction had 8 bases not matched to a gene; V was cut back by 0 bases and J by 11 bases. The germline V gene encodes CDR1 MNHNY and CDR2 SVGAGI (reference sequence). This CDR3 has 14 residues. CDR3 in amino acids: CASSYSSGGSEEYF. CDR3 DNA sequence: TGTGCCAGCAGTTACTCTAGCGGGGGATCTGAGGAGTACTTC.

This CDR3 reads CASSIRGNQPQHF. CDR3 DNA: TGTGCCAGTAGTATACGTGGCAATCAGCCCCAGCATTTT. The chain recombines TRBV19 with TRBJ1-5; D ambiguous. Germline V gives CDR1 LNHDA, CDR2 SQIVND (reference sequence). This CDR3 has 13 residues. V was shortened by 2 bases and J by 2 bases, with 4 bases between the two germline ends.

V usage is TRBV2 and J usage is TRBJ2-5; 7 bases fit TRBD1. V lost 1 base to trimming and J lost 5 bases; unmatched junction nucleotides: 10. Germline V gives CDR1 SNHLY, CDR2 FYNNEI. CDR3 length equals 16 residues. This CDR3 reads CASSEGATRRGETQYF. The CDR3 DNA reads as TGTGCCAGCAGTGAAGGGGCAACCCGCAGGGGGGAGACCCAGTACTTC.

The chain employs TRBV11-2 and TRBJ2-3, with D possibly TRBD2 on 6 matching bases. CDR3 length equals 14 residues. Germline V gene lookup returns CDR1 SGHAT and CDR2 FQNNGV. Trimming took 1 base from V and 5 from J, leaving 10 bases between them. Here the CDR3 DNA reads TGTGCCAGCAGCTTAGGCGGGGACGAAGATACGCAGTATTTT. Translation gives CASSLGGDEDTQYF.

V and J are TRBV11-3 and TRBJ2-5, with D maybe TRBD2 (5 bases). Trimming removed 5 bases from V and 4 bases from J, with 11 bases in between. The CDR3 has 13 amino acids. In germline, CDR1 is SGHNT, CDR2 YENEEA. The CDR3 loop is CASSLGERETQYF. The CDR3 bases are TGTGCCAGCAGCCTTGGGGAGCGAGAGACCCAGTACTTC.

The rearrangement joins TRBV4-1 to TRBJ2-1; 9 positions match TRBD2. Germline lookup yields CDR1 MGHRA and CDR2 YSYEKL. Trimming removed 0 bases from V and 6 bases from J; junction bases left unmatched: 6. The CDR3 length is 16 residues. This chain's CDR3 is CASSQDTGLASNEQFF. In DNA, the CDR3 is TGCGCCAGCAGCCAAGATACGGGACTAGCATCCAATGAGCAGTTCTTC.

This chain connects TRBV9 to TRBJ1-4; unclear D gene. Germline V gene sequence: CDR1 SGDLS, CDR2 YYNGEE. V gave up 1 base and J gave up 5 bases, with 12 bases separating them. The CDR3 sequence is 15 residues long. The CDR3 nucleotides read TGTGCCAGCAGCGTAACGGGAGGCCCCAATGAAAAACTGTTTTTT. Protein: CASSVTGGPNEKLFF.

This clone was observed once. The gene calls are TRBV30 and TRBJ2-7; tentative D call: TRBD1 (5 bases). The CDR3 is made up of 13 amino acids. Germline assignment: CDR1 GTSNPN and CDR2 SVGIG (reference sequence). Trimming removed 5 bases from V and 3 bases from J, with 14 bases in between. This chain's CDR3 is CAWGFGHRYEQYF. The DNA for the CDR3 is TGTGCCTGGGGATTTGGACATCGCTACGAGCAGTACTTC.

The chain couples TRBV5-6 to TRBJ1-3, with D tentatively TRBD1 (5 bases). Germline assignment: CDR1 SGHDT and CDR2 YYEEEE. The length of the CDR3 is 14 residues. Deletions cut 2 bases from V and 2 bases from J, with 8 bases between. The CDR3 sequence is CASSFTGTGNTIYF. The CDR3 nucleotides read TGTGCCAGCAGCTTCACAGGAACTGGAAACACCATATATTTT.

This CDR3 reads CASRPYDSSLGGYTF. The CDR3 DNA reads TGTGCCAGCAGGCCATACGACAGCAGCTTGGGAGGCTACACCTTC. The rearrangement uses TRBV6-1 and TRBJ1-2; a possible D gene is TRBD1 (5 bases). The CDR3 contains 15 residues. Germline CDR1 and CDR2: MNHNS and SASEGT. The ends were cut back, 6 bases at V and 8 bases at J, with 22 bases in the middle.

The chain links TRBV6-6 to TRBJ1-5; 7 bases are shared with TRBD1. Germline trimming cut 3 bases from V and 4 bases from J; bases unmatched to any gene: 9. The CDR3 contains 16 residues. Germline V gene sequence: CDR1 MNHNY, CDR2 SVGAGI (reference sequence). The DNA of the CDR3 is TGTGCCAGCAGTTATCCCCCCGGCAGGGGGAATCAGCCCCAGCATTTT. This encodes CASSYPPGRGNQPQHF.

V usage is TRBV6-4 and J usage is TRBJ2-1; 10 bases align to TRBD2. Germline values: CDR1 MRHNA, CDR2 SNTAGT. V shed 7 bases and J 0 bases; nucleotides not matched to a gene: 6. This CDR3 has 16 residues. CDR3 DNA sequence: TGTGCCAGCACCCTACTAGCGGGGAGCTCCTACAATGAGCAGTTCTTC. This translates into CASTLLAGSSYNEQFF.

The V gene is TRBV28, the J gene TRBJ2-2, with TRBD2 as a possible D gene (5 bases). The V gene lost 6 bases and the J gene lost 1 base, with 12 bases spanning the gap. The V gene's germline CDR1 is MDHEN and CDR2 SYDVKM. This CDR3 has 15 amino acids. The DNA for the CDR3 is TGTGCCAGCAGGAGCGAGGGCCTGAACACCGGGGAGCTGTTTTTT. Amino acid sequence: CASRSEGLNTGELFF.

The V call is TRBV19, the J call TRBJ1-2; D is possibly TRBD1 (6 bases). V lost 5 bases and J 2 bases, leaving 9 bases between the germline ends. This CDR3 region has 13 residues. Looked up from germline, CDR1 is LNHDA and CDR2 is SQIVND (reference sequence). This CDR3 is CASSLTGNYGYTF. The DNA of the CDR3 is TGTGCCAGTAGTCTTACAGGGAACTATGGCTACACCTTC.

Here the CDR3 DNA reads TGCGCCAGCAGCTTCCCCAGCGGGGGGGAAAACAATGAGCAGTTCTTC. It encodes CASSFPSGGENNEQFF. The chain employs TRBV5-1 and TRBJ2-1, with 10 bases aligning to TRBD2. Germline V gene lookup returns CDR1 SGHRS and CDR2 YFSETQ. The CDR3 runs 16 residues. V lost 2 bases and J lost 5; bases outside the gene matches: 7.

In its sample, this clone was seen once. Mismatch with germline at one junction end may stem from a read error. Other DNA sequences of this sample code for an identical CDR3. The genes are TRBV5-4 and TRBJ1-2; D might be TRBD1 (5 bases). The germline CDR1 and CDR2 sequences are SGHNT and YYREEE (reference sequence). The CDR3 extends over 14 amino acids. The CDR3 DNA follows: TGCGCCAGCAGCTTGGCGGGGGTGTTCTATGGCTACACCTTC. Its protein product is CASSLAGVFYGYTF.

The J gene is TRBJ1-1, the V gene TRBV5-8; D may be TRBD1 (5 bases). Between the trimmed V and J ends, which lost 0 bases and 4 bases, there was a span of 10 bases. Looked up from germline, CDR1 is SGHTS and CDR2 is YDEGEE. The CDR3 is made up of 14 amino acids. This CDR3 reads CASSLGSGGTEAFF. The CDR3 DNA sequence: TGTGCCAGCAGCTTGGGTTCGGGGGGCACTGAAGCTTTCTTT.

This clone was seen only once. The gene calls are TRBV5-4 and TRBJ2-2, with D perhaps matching TRBD2 (7 bases). The CDR3 has 15 residues. V shed 3 bases and J shed 6 bases, with 15 bases lying between them. Germline V lookup: CDR1 SGHNT, CDR2 YYREEE (reference sequence). In DNA form, the CDR3 reads TGTGCCAGCAGCTGGGGGGGGCCAGGGTCCGGGGAGCTGTTTTTT. It yields the protein CASSWGGPGSGELFF.

This clone was observed once. The chain carries TRBV19 and TRBJ2-3, with D tentatively TRBD1 (5 bases). Trimming cost V 3 bases and J 6 bases, with 7 bases left between them. The CDR3 totals 12 residues. From germline, CDR1 is LNHDA and CDR2 SQIVND (reference sequence). DNA for the CDR3: TGTGCCAGTAGTATCCAGGGCGATACGCAGTATTTT. It translates to CASSIQGDTQYF.

Comment on this clone: Relative to the germline gene, one junction end is altered; a read error may explain this. The chain employs TRBV5-1 and TRBJ2-2, with D uncertain. CDR1 is SGHRS and CDR2 is YFSETQ in the germline V gene. CDR3 length: 14 residues. The CDR3 is CASSLEADTRELFF. CDR3 bases: TGCGCCAGCAGCTTGGAGGCAGACACCAGGGAGCTGTTTTTT.

The rearrangement uses TRBV5-4 and TRBJ2-7; tentatively, D is TRBD1 (6 bases). CDR1 and CDR2 from the germline V gene are SGHNT and YYREEE (reference sequence). Trimming stripped 4 bases from V and 3 bases from J, with 17 bases between. The CDR3 has 15 residues. The CDR3 DNA is TGTGCCAGCAGCATAGACCGGGACACCCTCTACGAGCAGTACTTC. This encodes CASSIDRDTLYEQYF. The whole variable domain, remainder taken from reference TRBV5-4 and TRBJ2-7, is ETGVTQSPTHLIKTRGQQVTLRCSSQSGHNTVSWYQQALGQGPQFIFQYYREEENGRGNFPPRFSGLQFPNYSSELNVNALELDDSALYLCASSIDRDTLYEQYFGPGTRLTVT.

J is TRBJ2-7 and V is TRBV6-5; 9 bases line up with TRBD1. Germline V gives CDR1 MNHEY, CDR2 SVGAGI. Trimming took 6 bases from V and 5 from J; bases not matched to a gene: 5. The CDR3 extends over 13 amino acids. The CDR3 reads CASSATGGNEQYF. For the CDR3, the DNA is TGTGCCAGCAGCGCCACAGGGGGCAACGAGCAGTACTTC.

V usage is TRBV18 and J usage is TRBJ1-1, with a weak D call TRBD1 (6 bases). Trimming left V 6 bases short and J 2 bases short, with 10 bases between. The CDR3 is made up of 13 amino acids. Germline values: CDR1 KGHSH, CDR2 LQKENI. This CDR3 reads CASSTGKNTEAFF. The CDR3, as DNA: TGTGCCAGCTCTACAGGGAAAAACACTGAAGCTTTCTTT.